The subject of this entry is one T cell receptor (beta chain). Its antigen remains undetermined. No per-base quality is available; no much larger clone lies one base away. This sample is drawn from a study of response to subunit inactivated influenza vaccine (dated by TCRdb to the late 2010s). The study in broad terms: To follow how T cells responded to a trivalent subunit inactivated influenza vaccine, the researchers relied on deep quantitative profiling of the T cell receptor repertoire. Overall study outcomes, separate from this receptor: The authors suggested that each seasonal influenza vaccination may recruit only a limited number of new T cells.

Spanning cysteine to phenylalanine, the CDR3 consists of 14 amino acids. The DNA shown is the 42-base CDR3, in frame from base 1. For CDR1 and CDR2, the germline V gene lists SGHTA and FQGNSA. Here V drops 0 bases and J drops 4 bases, and the junction holds 0 bases not matched to any gene. The method behind the library was RT-PCR. Sequenced on an Illumina HiSeq 2500. Clones were called with MiXCR by TCRdb after fastp trimmed the public reads at Q25, and only in-frame beta chains were retained. Entries that share a CDR3 protein sequence are merged under the most common genes and DNA. This sample has about 520,000 distinct CDR3 sequences in its table, and over 25% of those were observed once. Of the sample, approximately 2% is held by the ten largest clones.

The chain is assembled from TRBV7-2 and TRBJ2-1; 7 of the junction bases match TRBD1. Sequencing was performed on CD4+ T cells sorted from PBMCs, taken roughly 5 days after vaccination. The receptor was derived from a man in his fifties or sixties who received an inactivated influenza vaccine. Donor details come from another sample of the same person, matched by shared clones. The DNA sequence is TGTGCCAGCAGCTTAGCGGGACAGTACAATGAGCAGTTCTTC. It translates to CASSLAGQYNEQFF.